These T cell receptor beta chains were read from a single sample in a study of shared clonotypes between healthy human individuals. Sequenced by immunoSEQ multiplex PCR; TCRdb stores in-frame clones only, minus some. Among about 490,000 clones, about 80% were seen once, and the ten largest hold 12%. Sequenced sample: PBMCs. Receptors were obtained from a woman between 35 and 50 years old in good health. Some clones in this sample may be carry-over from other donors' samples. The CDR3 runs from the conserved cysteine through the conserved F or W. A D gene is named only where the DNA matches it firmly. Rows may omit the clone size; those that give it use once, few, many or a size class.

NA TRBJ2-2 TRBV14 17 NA CASSLLEGRGNTGELFF TGTGCCAGCAGCCTCTTAGAGGGGCGGGGGAACACCGGGGAGCTGTTTTTT
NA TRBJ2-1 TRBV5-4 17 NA CASSLVYHGIGREEQFF TGTGCCAGCAGCTTGGTCTATCACGGCATTGGGAGAGAAGAGCAGTTCTTC
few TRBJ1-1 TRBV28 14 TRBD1 CASRLGQLNTEAFF TGTGCCAGCAGGCTGGGACAGTTGAACACTGAAGCTTTCTTT
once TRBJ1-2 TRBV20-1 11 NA CSAFLNYGYTF TGCAGTGCGTTTCTAAACTATGGCTACACCTTC
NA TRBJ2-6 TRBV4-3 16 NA CASSQGFSGGANVLTF TGCGCCAGCAGCCAGGGCTTTTCCGGGGGGGCCAACGTCCTGACTTTC
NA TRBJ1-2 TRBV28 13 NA CASRSSVSYGYTF TGTGCCAGCAGGTCATCTGTGAGCTATGGCTACACCTTC
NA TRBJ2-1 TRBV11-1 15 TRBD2 CASGASGSSYNEQFF TGTGCCAGCGGGGCTAGCGGGAGCTCCTACAATGAGCAGTTCTTC
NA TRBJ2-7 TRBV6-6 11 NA CASSSFYEQYF TGTGCCAGCAGCTCTTTCTACGAGCAGTACTTC
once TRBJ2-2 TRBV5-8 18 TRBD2 CASRRSSGAGPSTGELFF TGTGCCAGCAGACGATCTAGCGGGGCGGGTCCCAGCACCGGGGAGCTGTTTTTT
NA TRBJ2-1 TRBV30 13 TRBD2 CAWGLAAYNEQFF TGTGCCTGGGGGCTAGCGGCCTACAATGAGCAGTTCTTC
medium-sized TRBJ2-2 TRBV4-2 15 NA CASSQDHGSTGELFF TGTGCCAGCAGCCAAGATCACGGGAGTACCGGGGAGCTGTTTTTT
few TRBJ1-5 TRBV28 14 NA CASSLGSFNQPQHF TGTGCCAGCAGTTTGGGAAGCTTCAATCAGCCCCAGCATTTT
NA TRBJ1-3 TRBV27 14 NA CASRTTSSGNTIYF TGTGCCAGCAGAACCACCAGCTCTGGAAACACCATATATTTT
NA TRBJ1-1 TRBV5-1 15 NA CASSRYRDTAIEAFF TGCGCCAGCAGCAGATACAGGGATACGGCTATAGAAGCTTTCTTT
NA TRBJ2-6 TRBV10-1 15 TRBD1 CASSRTGAGANVLTF TGCGCCAGCAGTCGAACAGGGGCTGGGGCCAACGTCCTGACTTTC
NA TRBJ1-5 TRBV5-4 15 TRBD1 CASSLDRGRGQPQHF TGTGCCAGCAGCCTCGACAGGGGGCGAGGTCAGCCCCAGCATTTT
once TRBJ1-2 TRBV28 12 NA CASSTANYGYTF TGTGCCAGTTCCACGGCTAACTATGGCTACACCTTC
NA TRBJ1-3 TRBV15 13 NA CATSSGSGNTIYF TGTGCCACCAGCAGTGGGTCTGGAAACACCATATATTTT
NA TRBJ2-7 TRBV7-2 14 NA CASSFPRGSYEQYF TGTGCCAGCAGCTTCCCCAGGGGTTCCTACGAGCAGTACTTC
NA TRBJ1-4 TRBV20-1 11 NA CSASFNEKLFF TGCAGTGCTTCTTTTAATGAAAAACTGTTTTTT
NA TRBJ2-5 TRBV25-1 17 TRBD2 CASSEGRTSGILETQYF TGTGCCAGCAGTGAGGGGAGGACTAGCGGGATTCTAGAGACCCAGTACTTC
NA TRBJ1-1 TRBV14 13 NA CASSQELNTEAFF TGTGCCAGCAGCCAAGAACTGAACACTGAAGCTTTCTTT
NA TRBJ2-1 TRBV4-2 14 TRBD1 CASSRRDRNNEQFF TGTGCCAGCAGCCGTCGGGACAGGAACAATGAGCAGTTCTTC
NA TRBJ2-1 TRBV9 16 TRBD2 CASSTGTSGLFGEQFF TGTGCCAGCAGCACCGGGACTAGCGGGCTCTTCGGTGAGCAGTTCTTC
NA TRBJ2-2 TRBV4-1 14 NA CASSQGAQTGELFF TGCGCCAGCAGCCAAGGAGCGCAGACCGGGGAGCTGTTTTTT
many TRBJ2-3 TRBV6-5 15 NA CASSVQPTGTDTQYF TGTGCCAGCAGTGTACAGCCGACCGGCACAGATACGCAGTATTTT
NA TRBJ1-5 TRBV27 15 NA CASRDSENSNQPQHF TGTGCCAGCAGGGACAGCGAAAATAGCAATCAGCCCCAGCATTTT
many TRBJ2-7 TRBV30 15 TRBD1 CAWSVQGLESYEQYF TGTGCCTGGAGTGTACAGGGGCTAGAATCCTACGAGCAGTACTTC
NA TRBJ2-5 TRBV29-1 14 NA CSVEGRPLGETQYF TGCAGCGTTGAGGGTCGGCCGTTGGGGGAGACCCAGTACTTC
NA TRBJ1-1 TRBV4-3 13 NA CASSQDPARGAFF TGCGCCAGCAGCCAAGACCCTGCCAGGGGAGCTTTCTTT
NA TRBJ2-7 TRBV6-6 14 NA CASSFGPSSYEQYF TGTGCCAGCAGTTTCGGCCCTAGCAGCTACGAGCAGTACTTC
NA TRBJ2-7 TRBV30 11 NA CAWSSTYEQYF TGTGCCTGGAGTTCCACCTACGAGCAGTACTTC
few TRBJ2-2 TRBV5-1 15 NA CASSLGDSGGGELFF TGCGCCAGCAGCTTGGGAGACTCCGGCGGCGGGGAGCTGTTTTTT
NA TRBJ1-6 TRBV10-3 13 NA CAITGEPNSPLHF TGTGCCATCACGGGGGAACCGAATTCACCCCTCCACTTT
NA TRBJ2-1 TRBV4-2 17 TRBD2 CASSQDVGGAGHNEQFF TGTGCCAGCAGCCAAGATGTCGGGGGAGCGGGGCACAATGAGCAGTTCTTC
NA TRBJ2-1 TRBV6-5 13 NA CASSYSTKNEQFF TGTGCCAGCAGTTACTCGACGAAGAATGAGCAGTTCTTC
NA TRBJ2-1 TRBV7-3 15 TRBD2 CASSLGTSGRNEQFF TGTGCCAGCAGCTTAGGGACTAGCGGGAGAAATGAGCAGTTCTTC
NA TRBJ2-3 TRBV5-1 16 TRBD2 CASSLGLAGVSDTQYF TGCGCCAGCAGCTTGGGACTAGCGGGAGTTTCGGATACGCAGTATTTT
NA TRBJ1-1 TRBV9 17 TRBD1 CASSPRDRGPRDTEAFF TGTGCCAGCAGCCCTCGGGACAGGGGGCCGAGGGACACTGAAGCTTTCTTT
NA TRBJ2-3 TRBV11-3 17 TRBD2 CASSSRHSGRATDTQYF TGTGCCAGCAGCTCCCGACATAGCGGGAGGGCCACAGATACGCAGTATTTT